Sequencing of this T cell receptor (beta chain) was carried out in a study of shared T cell receptors in the human thymus. Clones were read by immunoSEQ multiplex PCR, and TCRdb kept only the in-frame ones, dropping some. This table holds 600,000 to 900,000 clones, 80% to 90% found once. V was cut by 4 bases and J by 5 bases, with 11 bases left in between. Germline loops: CDR1 MNHNY, CDR2 SVGAGI (reference sequence). CDR3 length: 13 amino acids. The same sample was also studied in work on human thymus T cells. That paper notes: Thymic material originated from resections removed in the course of corrective heart surgery. Thymic and blood repertoires showed apparently biased V and J gene usage. Related studies noted strongly shared thymic repertoires across unrelated people.

The sequencing sample was made of thymocytes. This chain connects TRBV6-6 to TRBJ2-5, with a possible D match to TRBD1 (7 bases). The sequence was collected from a girl in the first two years of life with a congenital heart defect. The CDR3 DNA reads as TGTGCCAGCAGTTGGACAGGAGGGGAGACCCAGTACTTC. Residues: CASSWTGGETQYF.